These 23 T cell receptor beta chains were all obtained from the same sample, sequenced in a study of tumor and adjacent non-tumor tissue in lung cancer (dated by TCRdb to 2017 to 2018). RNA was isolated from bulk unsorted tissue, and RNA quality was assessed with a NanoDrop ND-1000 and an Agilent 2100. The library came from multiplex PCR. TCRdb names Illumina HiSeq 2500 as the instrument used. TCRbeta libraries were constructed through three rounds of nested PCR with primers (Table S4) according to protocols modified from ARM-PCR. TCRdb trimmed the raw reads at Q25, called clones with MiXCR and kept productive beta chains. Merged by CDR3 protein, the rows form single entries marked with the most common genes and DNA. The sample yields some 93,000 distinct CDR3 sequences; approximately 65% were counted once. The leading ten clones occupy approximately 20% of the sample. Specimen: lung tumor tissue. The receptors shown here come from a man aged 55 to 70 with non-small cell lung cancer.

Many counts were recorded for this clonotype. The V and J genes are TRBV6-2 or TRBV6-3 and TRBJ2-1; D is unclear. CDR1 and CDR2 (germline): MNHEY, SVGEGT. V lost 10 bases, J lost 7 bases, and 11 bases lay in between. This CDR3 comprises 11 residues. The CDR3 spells CAIKSGNEQFF. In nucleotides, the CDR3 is TGTGCCATCAAATCTGGGAATGAGCAGTTCTTC.

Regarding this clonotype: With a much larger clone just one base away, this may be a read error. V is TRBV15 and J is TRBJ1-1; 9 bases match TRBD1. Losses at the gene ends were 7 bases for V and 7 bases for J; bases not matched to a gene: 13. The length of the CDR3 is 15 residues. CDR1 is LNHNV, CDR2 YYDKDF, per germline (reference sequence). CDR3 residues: CATTETGGDPGEAFF. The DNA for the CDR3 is TGTGCCACCACCGAAACAGGGGGCGACCCCGGTGAAGCTTTCTTT. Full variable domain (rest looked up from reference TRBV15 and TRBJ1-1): DAMVIQNPRYQVTQFGKPVTLSCSQTLNHNVMYWYQQKSSQAPKLLFHYYDKDFNNEADTPDNFQSRRPNTSFCFLDIRSPGLGDTAMYLCATTETGGDPGEAFFGQGTRLTVV.

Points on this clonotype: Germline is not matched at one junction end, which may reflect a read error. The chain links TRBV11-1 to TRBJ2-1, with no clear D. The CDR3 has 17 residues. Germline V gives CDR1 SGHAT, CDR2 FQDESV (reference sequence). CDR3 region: CASSLEMIAGYGNEQLF. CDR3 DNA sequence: TGTGCCAGCAGCTTAGAAATGATAGCAGGATACGGCAATGAACAGCTCTTC. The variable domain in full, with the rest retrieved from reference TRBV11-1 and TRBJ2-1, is EAEVAQSPRYKITEKSQAVAFWCDPISGHATLYWYRQILGQGPELLVQFQDESVVDDSQLPKDRFSAERLKGVDSTLKIQPAELGDSAMYLCASSLEMIAGYGNEQLFGPGTRLTVL.

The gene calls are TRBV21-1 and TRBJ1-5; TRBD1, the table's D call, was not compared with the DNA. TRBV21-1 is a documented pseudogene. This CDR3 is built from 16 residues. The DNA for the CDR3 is TGTGCCAGCAGCAAATCCCCGGGGGGCGGCAATCAGCCCCAGCATTTT. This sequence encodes CASSKSPGGGNQPQHF.

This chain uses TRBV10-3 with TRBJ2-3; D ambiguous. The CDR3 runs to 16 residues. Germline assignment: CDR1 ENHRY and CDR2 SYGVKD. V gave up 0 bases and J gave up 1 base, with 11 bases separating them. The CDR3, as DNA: TGTGCCATCAGTGAGTCGACCGCGAGAGGCACAGATACGCAGTATTTT. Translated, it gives CAISESTARGTDTQYF.

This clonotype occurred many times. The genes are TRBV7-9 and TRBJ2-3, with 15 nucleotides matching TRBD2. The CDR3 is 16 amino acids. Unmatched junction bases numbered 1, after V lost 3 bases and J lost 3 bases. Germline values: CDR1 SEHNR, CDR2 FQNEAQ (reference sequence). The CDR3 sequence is CASSFGLAGGTDTQYF. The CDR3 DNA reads TGTGCCAGCAGCTTCGGACTAGCGGGGGGGACAGATACGCAGTATTTT.

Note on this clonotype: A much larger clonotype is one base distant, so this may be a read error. The CDR3 here is CVSRELVAGTQYF. CDR3 DNA sequence: TGTGTCAGCAGGGAACTCGTAGCGGGTACGCAGTATTTT. The chain is built from TRBV2 and TRBJ2-3; 7 bases are a match to TRBD2. The CDR3 extends over 13 amino acids. From germline, CDR1 is SNHLY and CDR2 FYNNEI.

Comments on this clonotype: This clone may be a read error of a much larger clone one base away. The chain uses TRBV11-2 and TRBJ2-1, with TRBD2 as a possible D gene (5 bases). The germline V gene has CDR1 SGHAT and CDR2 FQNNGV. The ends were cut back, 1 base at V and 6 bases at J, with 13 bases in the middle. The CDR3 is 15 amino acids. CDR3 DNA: TGTGCCAGCAGCTTAGTGATACTAGGGCCCAATGAGCAGTTCTTC. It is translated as CASSLVILGPNEQFF.

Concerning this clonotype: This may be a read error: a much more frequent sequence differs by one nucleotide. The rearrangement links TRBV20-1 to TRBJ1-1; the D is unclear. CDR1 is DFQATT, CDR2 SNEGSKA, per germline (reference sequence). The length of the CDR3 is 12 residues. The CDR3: CTAKGLNTEAFF. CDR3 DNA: TGCACTGCCAAGGGCCTGAACACTGAAGCTTTCTTT.

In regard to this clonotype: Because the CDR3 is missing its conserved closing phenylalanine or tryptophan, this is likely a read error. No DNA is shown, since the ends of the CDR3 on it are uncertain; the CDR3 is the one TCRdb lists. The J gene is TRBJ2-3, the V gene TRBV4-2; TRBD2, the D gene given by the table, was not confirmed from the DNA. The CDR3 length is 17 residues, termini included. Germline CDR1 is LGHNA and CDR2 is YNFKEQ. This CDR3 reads CASSQALGGLAGNTQCL.

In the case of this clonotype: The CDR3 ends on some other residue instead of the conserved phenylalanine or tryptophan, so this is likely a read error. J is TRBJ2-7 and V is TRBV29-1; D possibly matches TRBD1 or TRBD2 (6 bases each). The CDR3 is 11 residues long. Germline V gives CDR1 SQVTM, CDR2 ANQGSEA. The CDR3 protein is CSVGGPYEQYI. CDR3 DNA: TGCAGTGTTGGGGGGCCTTACGAGCAGTACATC.

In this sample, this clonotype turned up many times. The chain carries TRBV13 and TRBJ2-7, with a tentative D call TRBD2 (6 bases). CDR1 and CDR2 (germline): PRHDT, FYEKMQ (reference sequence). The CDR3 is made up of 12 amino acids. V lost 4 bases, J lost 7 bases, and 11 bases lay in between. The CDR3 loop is CASSSTRREQYF. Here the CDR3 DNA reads TGTGCCAGCAGCTCGACTAGAAGAGAGCAGTACTTC.

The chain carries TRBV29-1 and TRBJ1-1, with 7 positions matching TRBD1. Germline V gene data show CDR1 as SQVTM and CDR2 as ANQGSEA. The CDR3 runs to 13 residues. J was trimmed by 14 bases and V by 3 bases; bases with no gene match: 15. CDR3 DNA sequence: TGCAGCGTTGACGGGACAGTGAACACTGAAACCTTCTTT. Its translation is CSVDGTVNTETFF.

CDR3 residues: CSPARGAGGTDTQYF. CDR3 DNA: TGCAGTCCCGCGAGGGGAGCAGGGGGCACAGATACGCAGTATTTT. The rearrangement links TRBV20-1 to TRBJ2-3; D is possibly TRBD1 (6 bases). CDR3 length: 15 amino acids. CDR1 and CDR2 from the germline V gene are DFQATT and SNEGSKA (reference sequence). V shed 8 bases and J shed 1 base, with 19 bases lying between them.

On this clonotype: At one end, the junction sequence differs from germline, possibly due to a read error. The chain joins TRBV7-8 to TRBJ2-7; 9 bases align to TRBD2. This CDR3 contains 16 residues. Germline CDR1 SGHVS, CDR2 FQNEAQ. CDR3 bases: TGTGCCAGTAGCACCTCCCAGGGGACTAGCTCCTACGAGCATTACTTC. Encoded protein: CASSTSQGTSSYEHYF.

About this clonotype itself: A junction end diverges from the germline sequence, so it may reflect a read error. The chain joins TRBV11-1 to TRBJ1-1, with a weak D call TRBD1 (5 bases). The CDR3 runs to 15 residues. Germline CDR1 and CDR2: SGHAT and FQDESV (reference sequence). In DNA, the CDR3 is TGTGCCATCAGCTCGAAGAGGGGCCCGGACACTGAAGCTTTCTTC. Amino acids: CAISSKRGPDTEAFF.

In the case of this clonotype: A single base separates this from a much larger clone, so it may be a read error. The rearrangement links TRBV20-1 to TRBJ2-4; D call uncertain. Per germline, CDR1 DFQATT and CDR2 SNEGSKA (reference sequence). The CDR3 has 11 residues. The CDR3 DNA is TGCAATGCGGTAGCCAAAAACATTCAGTACTTC. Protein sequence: CNAVAKNIQYF.

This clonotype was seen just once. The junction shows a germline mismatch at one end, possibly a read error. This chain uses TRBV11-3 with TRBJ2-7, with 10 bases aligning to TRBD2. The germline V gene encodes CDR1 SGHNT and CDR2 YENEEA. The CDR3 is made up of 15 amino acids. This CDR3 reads CTSRRASGSSNERSF. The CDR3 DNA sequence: TGTACCAGTAGGAGGGCTAGCGGGAGCTCCAACGAGCGGTCCTTC.

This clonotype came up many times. CDR3 bases: TGTGCCAGCAGTTACTCTGGGGTCACAGATACGCAGTATTTT. Protein product: CASSYSGVTDTQYF. The chain links TRBV6-5 to TRBJ2-3; D unclear. V was clipped by 0 bases and J by 2 bases, with 6 bases between them. Germline V gene sequence: CDR1 MNHEY, CDR2 SVGAGI. The CDR3 contains 14 residues.

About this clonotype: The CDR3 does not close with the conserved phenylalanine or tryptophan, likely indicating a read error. The CDR3 sequence is CSAPGLVGGPAKNIQYL. For the CDR3, the DNA is TGCAGTGCTCCGGGACTAGTGGGAGGACCCGCCAAAAACATTCAGTACCTC. The chain has TRBV20-1 and TRBJ2-4; 8 nucleotides line up with TRBD2. Germline CDR1 reads DFQATT; CDR2 reads SNEGSKA (reference sequence). J gave up 1 base and V 5 bases, and 13 bases lay outside the gene matches. This CDR3 spans 17 amino acids.

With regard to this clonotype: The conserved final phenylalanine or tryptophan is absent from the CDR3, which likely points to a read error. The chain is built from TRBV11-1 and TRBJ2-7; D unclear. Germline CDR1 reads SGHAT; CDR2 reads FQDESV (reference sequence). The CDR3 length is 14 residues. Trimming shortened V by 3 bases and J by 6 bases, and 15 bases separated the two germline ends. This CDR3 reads CASSFPGGALEQYS. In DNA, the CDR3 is TGTGCCAGCAGCTTTCCCGGCGGCGCCCTCGAGCAGTACTCC.

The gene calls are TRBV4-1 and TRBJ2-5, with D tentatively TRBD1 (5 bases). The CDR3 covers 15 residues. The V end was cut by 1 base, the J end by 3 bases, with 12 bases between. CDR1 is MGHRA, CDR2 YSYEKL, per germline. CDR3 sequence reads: CASSQVLTVEETQYF. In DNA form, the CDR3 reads TGCGCCAGCAGCCAAGTATTGACAGTTGAAGAGACCCAGTACTTC.

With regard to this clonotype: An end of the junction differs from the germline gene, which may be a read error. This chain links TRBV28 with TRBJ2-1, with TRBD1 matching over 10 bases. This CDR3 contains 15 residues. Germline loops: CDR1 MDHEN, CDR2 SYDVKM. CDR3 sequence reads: CSSSSTGQGSNEQFF. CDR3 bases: TGTTCCAGCAGTTCCACGGGACAGGGGAGCAATGAGCAGTTCTTC.